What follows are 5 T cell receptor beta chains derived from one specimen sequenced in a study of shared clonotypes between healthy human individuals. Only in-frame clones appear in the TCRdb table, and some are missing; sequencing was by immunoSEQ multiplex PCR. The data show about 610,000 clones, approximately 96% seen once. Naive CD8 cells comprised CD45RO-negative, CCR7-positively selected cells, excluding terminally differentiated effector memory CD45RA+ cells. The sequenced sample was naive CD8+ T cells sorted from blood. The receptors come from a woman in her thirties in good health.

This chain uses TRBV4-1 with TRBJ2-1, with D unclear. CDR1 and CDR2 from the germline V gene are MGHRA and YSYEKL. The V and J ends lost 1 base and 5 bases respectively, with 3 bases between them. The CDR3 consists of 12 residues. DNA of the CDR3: TGCGCCAGCAGCCAAGTGAACAATGAGCAGTTCTTC. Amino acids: CASSQVNNEQFF.

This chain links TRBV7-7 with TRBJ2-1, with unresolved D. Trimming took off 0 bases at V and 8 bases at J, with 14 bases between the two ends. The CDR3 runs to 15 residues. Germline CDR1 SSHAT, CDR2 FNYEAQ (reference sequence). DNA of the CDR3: TGTGCCAGCAGCTTAGCTCGGAGTTCGTTCGATGAGCAGTTCTTC. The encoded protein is CASSLARSSFDEQFF. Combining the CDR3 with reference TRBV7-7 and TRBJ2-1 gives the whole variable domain GAGVSQSPRYKVTKRGQDVTLRCDPISSHATLYWYQQALGQGPEFLTYFNYEAQPDKSGLPSDRFSAERPEGSISTLTIQRTEQRDSAMYRCASSLARSSFDEQFFGPGTRLTVL.

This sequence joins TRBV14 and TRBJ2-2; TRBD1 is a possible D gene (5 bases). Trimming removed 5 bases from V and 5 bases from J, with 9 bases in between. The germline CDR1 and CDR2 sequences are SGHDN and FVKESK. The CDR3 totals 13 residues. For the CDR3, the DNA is TGTGCCAGCAGCGGGGCGCTTACCGGGGAGCTGTTTTTT. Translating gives CASSGALTGELFF.

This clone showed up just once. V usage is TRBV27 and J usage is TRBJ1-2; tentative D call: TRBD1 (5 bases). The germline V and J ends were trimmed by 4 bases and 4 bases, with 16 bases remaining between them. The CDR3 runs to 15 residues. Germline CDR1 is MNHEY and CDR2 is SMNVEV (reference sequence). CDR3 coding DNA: TGTGCCAGCAGTTCCCGGCAGGGCCCAATCTATGGCTACACCTTC. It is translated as CASSSRQGPIYGYTF.

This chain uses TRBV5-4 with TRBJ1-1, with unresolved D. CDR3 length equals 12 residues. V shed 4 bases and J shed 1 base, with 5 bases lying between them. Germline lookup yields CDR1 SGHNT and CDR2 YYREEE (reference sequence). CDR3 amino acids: CASSPSNTEAFF. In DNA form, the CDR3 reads TGTGCCAGCAGCCCCTCGAACACTGAAGCTTTCTTT.